The rows below give T cell receptor beta chains drawn from one sample of a study of blood T cell repertoires in COVID-19. Clones were read by immunoSEQ multiplex PCR, and TCRdb kept only the in-frame ones, dropping some. The sample has 97,000 or so clones; around four fifths are singletons. What was sequenced was peripheral blood. The receptors come from a man aged 40-55 years with active or convalescent COVID-19. CDR3s include the opening cysteine and the closing phenylalanine or tryptophan. Each record gives: V gene, J gene, D gene, clone size, CDR3 DNA, CDR3 protein. D genes are given only for firm matches. Not every row has a clone size; where given, it reads once, few, many or a size class.

TRBV7-6	TRBJ2-1	TRBD2	-	TGTGCCAGCAGCTTAGTCCTAGCGGGGGTCCTTGAGCAGTTCTTC	CASSLVLAGVLEQFF
TRBV20-1	TRBJ2-3	-	-	TGCAGTGGTTGTGACAGGAGGGGCCCAGATACGCAGTATTTT	CSGCDRRGPDTQYF
TRBV5-6	TRBJ2-3	TRBD2	-	TGTGCCAGCAGCTTTTCCGTACTAGCGGCTAGCACAGATACGCAGTATTTT	CASSFSVLAASTDTQYF
TRBV7-9	TRBJ1-1	-	-	TGTGCCAGCAGCTTTTCGGGTTTGGATGAAGCTTTCTTT	CASSFSGLDEAFF
TRBV5-1	TRBJ1-4	-	-	TGCGCCAGCAGCATGGGGACATTTGAGAGTGAAAAACTGTTTTTT	CASSMGTFESEKLFF
TRBV3-1/TRBV3-2	TRBJ2-7	TRBD1	-	TGTGCCAGCAGCCTCCGGGACAGGGATGACGAGCAGTACTTC	CASSLRDRDDEQYF
TRBV30	TRBJ1-5	-	-	TGTGCCTGGAGTGGCCAGGGAATAGGGAATCAGCCCCAGCATTTT	CAWSGQGIGNQPQHF
TRBV29-1	TRBJ2-3	-	-	TGCAGCGTTCCAGGGCTGGGCCAGAAGTACACAGATACGCAGTATTTT	CSVPGLGQKYTDTQYF
TRBV18	TRBJ1-1	-	-	TGTGCCAGCTCACCGACGAGGGTCGGCACTGAAGCTTTCTTT	CASSPTRVGTEAFF
TRBV19	TRBJ1-3	TRBD1	-	TGTGCCAGTATTGTTGGACAGGGCGCTGGAAACACCATATATTTT	CASIVGQGAGNTIYF
TRBV3-1/TRBV3-2	TRBJ2-7	-	-	TGTGCCAGCAGCCCTTCCAGGGTGTCCTACGAGCAGTACTTC	CASSPSRVSYEQYF
TRBV10-3	TRBJ1-2	-	-	TGTGCCATCAGTGAGGGGGGACTGTTCTATGGCTACACCTTC	CAISEGGLFYGYTF
TRBV6-5	TRBJ2-7	TRBD1	-	TGTGCCAGCTGGCCCGGGACAGGGGGATTTAACGAGCAGTACTTC	CASWPGTGGFNEQYF
TRBV14	TRBJ1-2	TRBD1	-	TGTGCCAGCAGCCAAGATCAGTGGGACAGGGTCCGCTATGGCTACACCTTC	CASSQDQWDRVRYGYTF
TRBV4-2	TRBJ1-5	TRBD1	-	TGTGCCAGCAGCCAAGCCTTACAGGGGGCTGGGGGCAATCAGCCCCAGCATTTT	CASSQALQGAGGNQPQHF
TRBV5-4	TRBJ2-2	-	-	TGTGCCAGCAACTTAGGGGGGGGGCACACCGGGGAGCTGTTTTTT	CASNLGGGHTGELFF
TRBV6-5	TRBJ1-1	-	-	TGTGCCAGTTCTATCAGGGAGGGTGTAACTGAAGCTTTCTTT	CASSIREGVTEAFF
TRBV5-1	TRBJ2-3	-	-	TGCGCCAGCAGCCCTGAGGGGGGGAGGACAGATACGCAGTATTTT	CASSPEGGRTDTQYF
TRBV5-3	TRBJ2-7	TRBD2	-	TGTGCCAGAAGCTTGGTCCTAGCGGGGGGAAACTACGAGCAGTACTTC	CARSLVLAGGNYEQYF
TRBV27	TRBJ2-3	TRBD1	-	TGTGCCAGCAGTAGACAGGACAGGAACACAGATACGCAGTATTTT	CASSRQDRNTDTQYF
TRBV5-1	TRBJ2-3	TRBD1	once	TGCGCCAGCAGCTCGAGGACAGGAGGCTTCACAGATACGCAGTATTTT	CASSSRTGGFTDTQYF
TRBV5-1	TRBJ1-2	-	-	TGCGCCAGCAGCGGGGGGACGGACTATGGCTACACCTTC	CASSGGTDYGYTF
TRBV3-1/TRBV3-2	TRBJ1-2	TRBD1	once	TGTGCCAGCAGCCAAAGGGGACAGGGGGCTGATGGCTACACCTTC	CASSQRGQGADGYTF
TRBV6-5	TRBJ1-5	TRBD1	many	TGTGCCACCTGCCCGGCAGGGGGTTTAAATCAGCCCCAGCATTTT	CATCPAGGLNQPQHF
TRBV5-1	TRBJ2-5	TRBD2	-	TGCGCCAGCAGCTCCCGGACTAGCGGGGCACACCAAGAGACCCAGTACTTC	CASSSRTSGAHQETQYF
TRBV18	TRBJ1-4	TRBD1	-	TGTGCCAGCTCCACAGGGGCAACTAATGAAAAACTGTTTTTT	CASSTGATNEKLFF
TRBV7-2	TRBJ2-1	TRBD2	-	TGTGCCAGCAGCTTAGAACTAGCGGTGGGAAATGAGCAGTTCTTC	CASSLELAVGNEQFF
TRBV6-5	TRBJ1-5	TRBD1	-	TGTGCCAGCAGTTCCCGGGGACAGGTGGGCAATCAGCCCCAGCATTTT	CASSSRGQVGNQPQHF
TRBV6-5	TRBJ2-5	TRBD2	-	TGTGCCACACAGCGGGGGGAGACCCAGTACTTC	CATQRGETQYF
TRBV4-1	TRBJ1-5	TRBD1	-	TGCGCCAGCAGCCAATACGGCGACAGGGGGGATCAGCCCCAGCATTTT	CASSQYGDRGDQPQHF
TRBV7-6	TRBJ2-1	TRBD1	-	TGTGCCAGCAGCTTAGCAGGGACAGGGGGCAATGAGCAGTTCTTC	CASSLAGTGGNEQFF
TRBV25-1	TRBJ2-3	-	-	TGTGCCAGCAGTGATCTAGACAGGTCCCTCTACCTCACAGATACGCAGTATTTT	CASSDLDRSLYLTDTQYF
TRBV5-4	TRBJ2-7	-	-	TGTGCCAGCAGCTTCTCGACAGGTTCCAACGAGCAGTACTTC	CASSFSTGSNEQYF
TRBV11-3	TRBJ2-3	-	-	TGTGCCAGCAGCTTCGGTAGCACAGATACGCAGTATTTT	CASSFGSTDTQYF
TRBV6-5	TRBJ1-6	-	-	TGTGCCAGCAGTTACCCTGAGAATAATTCACCCCTCCACTTT	CASSYPENNSPLHF
TRBV2	TRBJ1-4	TRBD1	medium-sized	TGTGCCAGCAGTGAAGCAGGGACAGGGAATGAAAAACTGTTTTTT	CASSEAGTGNEKLFF
TRBV5-4	TRBJ2-1	-	-	TGTGCCAGCAGCTTGGACCAGGGAACTCATAATGAGCAGTTCTTC	CASSLDQGTHNEQFF
TRBV19	TRBJ1-3	-	-	TGTGCCAGTAGCCCTCCCCAGTGGTCTGGAAACACCATATATTTT	CASSPPQWSGNTIYF
TRBV7-8	TRBJ1-3	TRBD1	-	TGTGCCAGCAATTTTGGGGACAGGGCGAACACCATATATTTT	CASNFGDRANTIYF
TRBV25-1	TRBJ2-2	TRBD1	few	TGTGCCAGCAGTGGACGGACAGGGGGCTCCGGGGAGCTGTTTTTT	CASSGRTGGSGELFF
TRBV5-1	TRBJ2-7	TRBD1	few	TGCGCCAGCAGCTCTGGGACAGGAGTCTACGAGCAGTACTTC	CASSSGTGVYEQYF
TRBV19	TRBJ2-7	-	-	TGTGCCAGTTCCGCGACCGAGGGAGGCTCCTACGAGCAGTACTTC	CASSATEGGSYEQYF
TRBV29-1	TRBJ1-5	TRBD1	-	TGCAGCGCTGGGGACAGGGGGCATCAGCCCCAGCATTTT	CSAGDRGHQPQHF
TRBV11-2	TRBJ2-3	TRBD1	-	TGTGCCAGCAAGACAGGGAACACGCAGTATTTT	CASKTGNTQYF
TRBV25-1	TRBJ1-1	TRBD1	-	TGTGCCAGCAGTGGAGGAACCGTATCGGGACAGGAAGATTTCTTT	CASSGGTVSGQEDFF
TRBV19	TRBJ2-2	-	-	TGTGCCAGCCACCCCACAGAGGGAAACGGGGAGCTGTTTTTT	CASHPTEGNGELFF
TRBV4-1	TRBJ1-4	TRBD1	-	TGCGCCAGCAGCCAAGATCCAGGCAGGGGGCTTGAAAAACTGTTTTTT	CASSQDPGRGLEKLFF
TRBV24-1	TRBJ1-1	-	-	TGTGCCGTGCGGGGGTCGGGGACTGAAGCTTTCTTT	CAVRGSGTEAFF
TRBV7-9	TRBJ1-1	-	-	TGTGCCAGCAGCTCGGAGTTAGGGGGGAACACTGAAGCTTTCTTT	CASSSELGGNTEAFF
TRBV7-2	TRBJ1-2	TRBD1	-	TGTGCCAGCAGCCCCCGGGACAGGGTGAAGGGCTACACCTTC	CASSPRDRVKGYTF